This T cell receptor (beta chain) was observed in a study of human T cells and chemical hapten exposure. TCRdb analysed the RACE reads with MiXCR anew, one entry per CDR3 protein. The data contain around 340,000 distinct CDR3 sequences, 5.5% to 8% of them singletons. Time point noted: patch test 1, 2 weeks after DPC sensitization. The treatment denotes: therapeutic diphenylcyclopropenone sensitization with weekly scalp DPC. V lost 1 base and J 7 bases, leaving 14 bases between the germline ends. Germline CDR1 and CDR2: SGHTA and FQGNSA. CDR3 length equals 15 residues. Sequencing used whole blood, obtained in connection with sensitization to the hapten diphenylcyclopropenone (DPC). This clonotype originated in a young woman with alopecia areata. Some clones in this sample may be carry-over from other donors' samples. This chain connects TRBV7-2 to TRBJ2-4; D possibly matches TRBD1 or TRBD2 (5 bases each). CDR3 coding DNA: TGTGCCAGCAGCTTAGTATGGGGACCCACGAACATTCAGTACTTC. This codes for CASSLVWGPTNIQYF.